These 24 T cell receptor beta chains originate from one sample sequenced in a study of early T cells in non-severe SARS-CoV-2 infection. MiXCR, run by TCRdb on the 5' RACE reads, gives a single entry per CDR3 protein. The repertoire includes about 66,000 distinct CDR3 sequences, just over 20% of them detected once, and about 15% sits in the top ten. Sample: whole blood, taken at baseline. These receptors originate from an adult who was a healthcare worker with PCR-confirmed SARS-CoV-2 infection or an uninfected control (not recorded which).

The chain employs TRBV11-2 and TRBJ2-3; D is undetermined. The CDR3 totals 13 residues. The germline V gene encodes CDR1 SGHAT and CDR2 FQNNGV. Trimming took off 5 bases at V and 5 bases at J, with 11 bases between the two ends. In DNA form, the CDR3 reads TGTGCCAGCAGCCAGTCGGAGCGAGATACGCAGTATTTT. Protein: CASSQSERDTQYF.

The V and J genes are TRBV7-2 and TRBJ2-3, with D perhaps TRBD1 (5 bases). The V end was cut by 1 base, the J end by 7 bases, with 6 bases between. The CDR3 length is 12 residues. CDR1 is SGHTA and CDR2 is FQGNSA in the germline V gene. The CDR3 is CASSLVGHTQYF. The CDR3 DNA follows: TGTGCCAGCAGCTTAGTGGGGCATACGCAGTATTTT. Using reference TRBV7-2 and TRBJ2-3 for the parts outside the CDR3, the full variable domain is GAGVSQSPSNKVTEKGKDVELRCDPISGHTALYWYRQSLGQGLEFLIYFQGNSAPDKSGLPSDRFSAERTGGSVSTLTIQRTQQEDSAVYLCASSLVGHTQYFGPGTRLTVL.

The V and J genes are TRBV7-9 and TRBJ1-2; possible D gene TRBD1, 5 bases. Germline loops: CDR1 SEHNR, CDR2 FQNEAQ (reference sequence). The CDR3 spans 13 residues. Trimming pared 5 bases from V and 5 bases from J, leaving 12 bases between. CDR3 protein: CASSPGTDYGYTF. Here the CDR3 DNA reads TGTGCCAGCAGCCCAGGGACGGATTATGGCTACACCTTC.

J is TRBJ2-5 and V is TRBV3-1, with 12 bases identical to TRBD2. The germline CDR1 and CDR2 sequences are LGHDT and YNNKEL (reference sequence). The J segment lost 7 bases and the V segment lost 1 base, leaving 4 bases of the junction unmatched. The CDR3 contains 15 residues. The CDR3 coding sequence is TGTGCCAGCAGCCAAGCCCCGACTAGCGGGGGGACCCAGTACTTC. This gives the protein CASSQAPTSGGTQYF.

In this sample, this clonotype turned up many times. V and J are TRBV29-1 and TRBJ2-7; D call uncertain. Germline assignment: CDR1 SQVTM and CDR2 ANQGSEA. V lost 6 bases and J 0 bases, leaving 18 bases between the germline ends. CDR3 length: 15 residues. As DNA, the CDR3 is TGCAGCGTGCCTATCGGGCCGACGAACTCCTACGAGCAGTACTTC. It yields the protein CSVPIGPTNSYEQYF.

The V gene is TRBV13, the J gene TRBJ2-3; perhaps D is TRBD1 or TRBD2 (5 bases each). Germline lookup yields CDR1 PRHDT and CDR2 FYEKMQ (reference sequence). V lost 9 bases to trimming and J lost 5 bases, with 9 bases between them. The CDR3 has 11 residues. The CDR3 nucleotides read TGTGCCAGTCGAGGGGAAGATACGCAGTATTTT. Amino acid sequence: CASRGEDTQYF.

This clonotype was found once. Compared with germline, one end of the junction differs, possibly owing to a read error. CDR3 nucleotides: TGCACCAGCAGCTTGTTGTCTGGGGCGGTCACTGAAGCTTTCTTT. Its protein is CTSSLLSGAVTEAFF. The V gene is TRBV5-1, the J gene TRBJ1-1, with D possibly TRBD1 on 5 matching bases. CDR3 length equals 15 residues. CDR1 is SGHRS and CDR2 is YFSETQ in the germline V gene.

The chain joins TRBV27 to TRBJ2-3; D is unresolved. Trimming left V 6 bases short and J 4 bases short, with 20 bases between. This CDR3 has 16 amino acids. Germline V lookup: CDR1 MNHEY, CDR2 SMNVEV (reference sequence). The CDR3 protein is CASRSLPAMVSDTQYF. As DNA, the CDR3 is TGTGCCAGCAGATCCCTCCCTGCAATGGTTTCAGATACGCAGTATTTT.

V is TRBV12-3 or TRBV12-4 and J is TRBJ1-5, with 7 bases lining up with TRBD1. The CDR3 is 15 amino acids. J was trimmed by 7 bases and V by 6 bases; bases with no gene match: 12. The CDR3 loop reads CASSPSNRGEQPQHF. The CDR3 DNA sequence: TGTGCCAGCAGCCCCTCCAACAGGGGAGAACAGCCCCAGCATTTT.

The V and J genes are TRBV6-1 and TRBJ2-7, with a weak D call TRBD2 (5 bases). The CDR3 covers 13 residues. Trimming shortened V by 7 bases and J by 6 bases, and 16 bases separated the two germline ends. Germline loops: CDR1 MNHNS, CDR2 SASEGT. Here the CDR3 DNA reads TGTGCCAGCATACTTGGCCCGGGGAGCGAGCAGTACTTC. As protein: CASILGPGSEQYF.

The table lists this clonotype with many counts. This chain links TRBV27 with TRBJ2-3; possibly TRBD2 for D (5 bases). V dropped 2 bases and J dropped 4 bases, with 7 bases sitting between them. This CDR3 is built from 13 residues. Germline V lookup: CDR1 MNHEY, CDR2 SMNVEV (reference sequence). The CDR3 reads CASSLLAADTQYF. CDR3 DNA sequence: TGTGCCAGCAGTTTACTAGCAGCAGATACGCAGTATTTT.

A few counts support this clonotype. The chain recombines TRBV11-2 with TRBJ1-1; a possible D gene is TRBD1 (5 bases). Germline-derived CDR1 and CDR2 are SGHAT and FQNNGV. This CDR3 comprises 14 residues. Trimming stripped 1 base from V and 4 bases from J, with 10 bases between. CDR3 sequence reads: CASSLAVTGTEAFF. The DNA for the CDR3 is TGTGCCAGCAGCTTAGCGGTCACAGGCACTGAAGCTTTCTTT.

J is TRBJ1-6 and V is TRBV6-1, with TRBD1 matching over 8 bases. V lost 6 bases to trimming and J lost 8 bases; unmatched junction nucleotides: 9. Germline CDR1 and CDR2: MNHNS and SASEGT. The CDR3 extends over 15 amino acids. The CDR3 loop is CASRLGGQVDSPLHF. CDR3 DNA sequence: TGTGCCAGCAGACTCGGGGGACAGGTCGATTCACCCCTCCACTTT.

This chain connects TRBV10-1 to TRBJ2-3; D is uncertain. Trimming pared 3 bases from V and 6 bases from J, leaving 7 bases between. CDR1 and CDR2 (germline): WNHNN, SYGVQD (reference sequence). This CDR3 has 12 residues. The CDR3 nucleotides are TGCGCCAGCAGTGACGCGGTGGATACGCAGTATTTT. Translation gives CASSDAVDTQYF.

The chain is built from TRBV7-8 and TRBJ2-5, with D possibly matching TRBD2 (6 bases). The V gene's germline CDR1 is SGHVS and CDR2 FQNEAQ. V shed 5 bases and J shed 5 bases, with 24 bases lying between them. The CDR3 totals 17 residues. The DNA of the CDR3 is TGTGCCAGCAGCCGGGAGACGGTGGGTCACTGGCTCGAGACCCAGTACTTC. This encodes CASSRETVGHWLETQYF.

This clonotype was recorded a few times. Here the CDR3 reads CASSLLGSNQPQHF. The CDR3 nucleotides are TGTGCCAGTAGTCTTCTTGGGAGCAATCAGCCCCAGCATTTT. The chain recombines TRBV19 with TRBJ1-5, with D uncertain. CDR1 and CDR2 from the germline V gene are LNHDA and SQIVND (reference sequence). V dropped 5 bases and J dropped 1 base, with 9 bases sitting between them. The CDR3 covers 14 residues.

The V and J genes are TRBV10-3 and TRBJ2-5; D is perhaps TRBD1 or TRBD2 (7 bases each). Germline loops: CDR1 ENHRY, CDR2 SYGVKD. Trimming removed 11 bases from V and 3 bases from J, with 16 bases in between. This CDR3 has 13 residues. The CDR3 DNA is TGTGCCTCTACGACAGGGAGGGAAGAGACCCAGTACTTC. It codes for CASTTGREETQYF.

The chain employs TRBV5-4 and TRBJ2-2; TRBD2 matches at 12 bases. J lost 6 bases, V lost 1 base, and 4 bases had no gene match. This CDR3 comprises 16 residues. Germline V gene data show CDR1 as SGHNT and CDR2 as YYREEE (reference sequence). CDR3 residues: CASSLSSGGVAGELFF. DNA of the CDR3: TGTGCCAGCAGCTTGTCTAGCGGGGGGGTCGCCGGGGAGCTGTTTTTT.

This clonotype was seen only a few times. DNA for the CDR3: TGTGCCAGCAGCGTAGCCCCTCAGGCAAACTATGGCTACACCTTC. Residues: CASSVAPQANYGYTF. The V and J genes are TRBV9 and TRBJ1-2; D remains unclear. Germline values: CDR1 SGDLS, CDR2 YYNGEE. The CDR3 has 15 residues. With 0 bases removed from V and 2 bases from J, the gap between germline ends came to 11 bases.

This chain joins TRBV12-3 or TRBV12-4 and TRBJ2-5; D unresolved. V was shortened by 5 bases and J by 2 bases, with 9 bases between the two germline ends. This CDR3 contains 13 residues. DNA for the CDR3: TGTGCCAGCAGTATCGTGGATCAAGAGACCCAGTACTTC. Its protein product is CASSIVDQETQYF.

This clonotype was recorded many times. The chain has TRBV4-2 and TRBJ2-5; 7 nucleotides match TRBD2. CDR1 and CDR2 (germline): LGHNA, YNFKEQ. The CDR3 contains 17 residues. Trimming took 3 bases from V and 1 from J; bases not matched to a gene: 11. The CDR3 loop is CASSQDGTPGGQETQYF. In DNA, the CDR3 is TGTGCCAGCAGCCAGGACGGGACCCCGGGAGGCCAAGAGACCCAGTACTTC.

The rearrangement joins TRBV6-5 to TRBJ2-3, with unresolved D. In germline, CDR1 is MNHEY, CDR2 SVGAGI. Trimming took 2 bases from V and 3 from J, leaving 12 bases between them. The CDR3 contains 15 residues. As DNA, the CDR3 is TGTGCCAGCAGTTACGCTCCGCCGAGAACAGATACGCAGTATTTT. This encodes CASSYAPPRTDTQYF.

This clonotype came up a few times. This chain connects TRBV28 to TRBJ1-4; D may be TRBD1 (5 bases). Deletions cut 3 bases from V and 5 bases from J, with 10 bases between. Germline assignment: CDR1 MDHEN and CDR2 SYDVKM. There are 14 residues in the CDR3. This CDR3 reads CASSFTGTNEKLFF. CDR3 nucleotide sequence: TGTGCCAGCAGTTTTACAGGAACCAATGAAAAACTGTTTTTT.

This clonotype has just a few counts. CDR3: CASSSGARGTEAFF. CDR3 nucleotide sequence: TGTGCCAGCAGTTCTGGGGCGAGGGGCACTGAAGCTTTCTTT. This rearrangement joins TRBV12-3 or TRBV12-4 to TRBJ1-1; possibly TRBD1 for D (5 bases). The V gene lost 4 bases and the J gene lost 4 bases, with 13 bases spanning the gap. This CDR3 has 14 residues.